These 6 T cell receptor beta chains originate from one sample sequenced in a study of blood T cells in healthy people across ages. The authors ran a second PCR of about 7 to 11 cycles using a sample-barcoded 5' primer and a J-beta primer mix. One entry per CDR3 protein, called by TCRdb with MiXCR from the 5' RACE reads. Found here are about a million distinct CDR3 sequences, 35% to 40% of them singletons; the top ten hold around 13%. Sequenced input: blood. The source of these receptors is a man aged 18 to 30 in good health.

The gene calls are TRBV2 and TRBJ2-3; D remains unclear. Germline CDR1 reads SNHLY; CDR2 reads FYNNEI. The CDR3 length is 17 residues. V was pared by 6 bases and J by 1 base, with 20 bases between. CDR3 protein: CASSRPGWAAGTDTQYF. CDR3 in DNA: TGTGCCAGCAGCCGCCCCGGTTGGGCGGCGGGCACAGATACGCAGTATTTT.

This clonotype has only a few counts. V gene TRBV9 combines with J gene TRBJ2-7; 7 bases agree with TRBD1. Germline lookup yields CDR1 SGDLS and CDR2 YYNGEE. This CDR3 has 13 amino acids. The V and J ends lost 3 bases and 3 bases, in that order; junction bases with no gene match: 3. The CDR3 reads CASSGGTDYEQYF. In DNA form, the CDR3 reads TGTGCCAGCAGCGGGGGGACAGACTACGAGCAGTACTTC.

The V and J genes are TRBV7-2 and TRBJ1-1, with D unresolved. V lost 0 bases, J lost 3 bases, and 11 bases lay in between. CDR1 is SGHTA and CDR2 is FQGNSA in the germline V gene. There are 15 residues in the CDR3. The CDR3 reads CASSLADGRYTEAFF. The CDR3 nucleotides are TGTGCCAGCAGCTTAGCCGACGGACGGTACACTGAAGCTTTCTTT.

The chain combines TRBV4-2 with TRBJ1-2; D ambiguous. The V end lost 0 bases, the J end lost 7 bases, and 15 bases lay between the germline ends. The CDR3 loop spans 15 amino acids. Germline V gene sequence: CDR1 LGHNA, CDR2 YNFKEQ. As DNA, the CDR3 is TGTGCCAGCAGCCAAGATATTGGTGAAATCGGTGGCTACACCTTC. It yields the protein CASSQDIGEIGGYTF.

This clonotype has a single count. The CDR3 coding sequence is TGTGCCAGCAGCGCAGGACAGGGTATAGGCTACGAGCAGTTCTTC. Its translation: CASSAGQGIGYEQFF. The chain employs TRBV7-8 and TRBJ2-1, with 8 bases matching TRBD1. Germline V gene sequence: CDR1 SGHVS, CDR2 FQNEAQ. The CDR3 sequence is 15 residues long. V gave up 5 bases and J gave up 10 bases; unmatched junction bases: 13.

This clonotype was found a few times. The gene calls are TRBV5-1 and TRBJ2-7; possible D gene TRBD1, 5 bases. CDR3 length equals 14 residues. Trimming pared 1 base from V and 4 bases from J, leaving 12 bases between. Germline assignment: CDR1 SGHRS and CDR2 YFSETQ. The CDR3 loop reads CASSLWWGNYEQYF. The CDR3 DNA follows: TGCGCCAGCAGCTTGTGGTGGGGCAATTACGAGCAGTACTTC.